A selection of T cell receptor beta chains follows, all from one sample in a study of siplizumab effects on memory and regulatory T cells. Profiling relied on immunoSEQ multiplex PCR, and the TCRdb table lists in-frame clones only, not all of them. Here the sample spans some 41,000 clones, roughly 90% being singletons. The sample consisted of naive CD4+ T cells sorted from blood. These TCRs come from a human donor in good health. CDR3s include the opening cysteine and the closing phenylalanine or tryptophan.

J | V | CDR3
TRBJ2-7 | TRBV6-6 | CASSYASGRNSYEQYF
TRBJ2-7 | TRBV2 | CASHAGGYEQYF
TRBJ2-3 | TRBV30 | CAWRPLADTQYF
TRBJ2-1 | TRBV7-3 | CASSLYSGRANEQFF
TRBJ2-7 | TRBV11-2 | CASSFLDEQYF
TRBJ2-3 | TRBV9 | CASSVASTDTQYF
TRBJ2-3 | TRBV10-3 | CAISQGPMVAGAKDTQYF
TRBJ2-3 | TRBV2 | CASSVTATTDTQYF
TRBJ1-1 | TRBV11-2 | CASSLVGSEAFF
TRBJ2-7 | TRBV11-1 | CASSLEAVGLGRF
TRBJ2-5 | TRBV4-1 | CASSQAPRGTGSAETQYF
TRBJ2-2 | TRBV18 | CASSSRTGELFF
TRBJ1-5 | TRBV30 | CAWSPGGNQPQHF
TRBJ1-1 | TRBV18 | CASSRTNPLFLNTEAFF
TRBJ1-2 | TRBV6-1 | CASSESSLRILWGYTF
TRBJ1-2 | TRBV25-1 | CASSEFNRDNGYTF
TRBJ2-3 | TRBV5-1 | CASSLARTGESTDTQYF
TRBJ1-2 | TRBV9 | CASSVDQGSSGYTF
TRBJ1-5 | TRBV28 | CASSTGTGVNQPQHF
TRBJ2-3 | TRBV13 | CASARGLVWTDTQYF
TRBJ2-2 | TRBV6-4 | CASSRDPLNTGELFF
TRBJ1-1 | TRBV6-5 | CASSRVLGTEAFF
TRBJ1-4 | TRBV28 | CASRGGDPTNEKLFF